The following is a T cell receptor (beta chain) sequence with its context. TCRdb's copy holds only in-frame clones and misses some; the assay was immunoSEQ multiplex PCR. The sample consists of some 320,000 clones, around 90% of them appearing once. The data originate from a study of blood T cell repertoires in COVID-19. Trimming stripped 1 base from V and 1 base from J, with 8 bases between. This CDR3 comprises 14 residues. The germline V gene encodes CDR1 MGHRA and CDR2 YSYEKL. This chain connects TRBV4-1 to TRBJ2-7; no clear D. The sequencing sample was made of PBMCs or T cells enriched from blood (not recorded which). The receptor's source is a man aged 55-75 years who had recovered from COVID-19. CDR3 sequence (DNA): TGCGCCAGCAGCCAAGCCCAGTCTTCCTACGAGCAGTACTTC. Translating it yields CASSQAQSSYEQYF.